The T cell receptor beta chain described here comes from a study of cytomegalovirus exposure and HLA in healthy donors. The study, taken as a whole, reports: An observed cluster of highly shared sequence variants was recorded as a likely sequencing artifact. In vitro assays verified that a few CMV-associated chains recognized CMV antigens specifically. Later work showed greater clonal expansion in HLA-associated TCR beta chains than in equally common others.

Amplification used 60 Vbeta primers and 13 Jbeta primers. Per the original data handling: Some 80 million unique TCR beta chains, roughly 12 million shared, were counted in a later analysis. The assay was immunoSEQ multiplex PCR, and TCRdb's table has in-frame clones only and misses some. That table furnishes V, J and clone size, whereas the DNA furnished D and trimming. The sample records roughly 78,000 clones, 60% to 75% being singletons. This CDR3 is 15 amino acids long. Germline CDR1 reads MNHEY; CDR2 reads SVGAGI. V shed 11 bases and J shed 2 bases, with 19 bases lying between them. Of note for this clone: Its target is not known.

This chain links TRBV6-5 with TRBJ1-3, with D possibly matching TRBD1 (5 bases). The source of this sequence is a man aged 35 to 55 in good health and CMV-seropositive. Sequences were obtained from PBMCs. CDR3 DNA sequence: TGTGCCGGACGACAAGGGGAAAACCCTGGAAACACCATATATTTT. The encoded protein is CAGRQGENPGNTIYF.